The TCR beta chain described here comes from a study of blood T cell repertoires in COVID-19. At the level of the study: COVID-19 samples, acute and convalescent, were from the United States, Italy and Spain.

Method: immunoSEQ multiplex PCR; TCRdb's copy keeps in-frame clones and lacks some. The table lists some 460,000 clones, roughly 89% of them singletons, with approximately 4.5% in the top ten. This CDR3 has 12 amino acids. The V and J ends lost 0 bases and 5 bases respectively, with 8 bases between them. The V gene's germline CDR1 is GTSNPN and CDR2 SVGIG (reference sequence). This receptor was identified in a woman in her twenties or thirties with acute or convalescent COVID-19. The sample comprised peripheral blood. The chain has TRBV30 and TRBJ2-7, with D possibly being TRBD1 (5 bases). CDR3 residues: CAWSVRGHEQYF. CDR3 nucleotide sequence: TGTGCCTGGAGTGTAAGGGGCCACGAGCAGTACTTC.